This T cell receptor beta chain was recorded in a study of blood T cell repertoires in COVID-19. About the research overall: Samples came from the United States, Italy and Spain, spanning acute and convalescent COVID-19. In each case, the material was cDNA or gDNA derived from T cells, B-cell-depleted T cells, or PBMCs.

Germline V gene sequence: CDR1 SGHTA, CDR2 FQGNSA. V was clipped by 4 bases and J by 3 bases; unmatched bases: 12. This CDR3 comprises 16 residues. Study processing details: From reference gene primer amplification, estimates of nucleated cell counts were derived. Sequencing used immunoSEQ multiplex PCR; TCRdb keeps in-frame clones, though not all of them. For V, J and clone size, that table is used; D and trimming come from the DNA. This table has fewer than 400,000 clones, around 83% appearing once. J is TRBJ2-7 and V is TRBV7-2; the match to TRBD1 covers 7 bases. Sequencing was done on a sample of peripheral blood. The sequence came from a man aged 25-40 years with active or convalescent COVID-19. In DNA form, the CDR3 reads TGTGCCAGCAGCTATGGGTGGCGGACAGGATTCTACGAGCAGTACTTC. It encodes CASSYGWRTGFYEQYF.